These 30 T cell receptor beta chains share one sample of origin, sequenced in a study of blood T cell repertoires in COVID-19. Data came from immunoSEQ multiplex PCR; TCRdb stores just in-frame clones and leaves some out. The sample carries some 50,000 clones, roughly 83% recorded once. What was sequenced was peripheral blood. Receptors were obtained from a man in his fifties or sixties with active COVID-19.

The J gene is TRBJ2-5, the V gene TRBV7-2, with D uncertain. The V end was cut by 8 bases, the J end by 5 bases, with 9 bases between. The CDR3 is 11 residues long. Germline-derived CDR1 and CDR2 are SGHTA and FQGNSA. The CDR3 nucleotides read TGTGCCAGCCTCTTCTTTGAGACCCAGTACTTC. Amino acids: CASLFFETQYF.

The V and J genes are TRBV19 and TRBJ2-7, with TRBD2 as a possible D gene (6 bases). Trimming took off 5 bases at V and 2 bases at J, with 22 bases between the two ends. Germline V gives CDR1 LNHDA, CDR2 SQIVND (reference sequence). The CDR3 has 17 residues. CDR3 nucleotides: TGTGCCAGTAGTTCTCTTGGAAGGCAGGGAGGACCCTACGAGCAGTACTTC. As protein: CASSSLGRQGGPYEQYF.

The chain recombines TRBV6-6 with TRBJ2-3; 8 bases are a match to TRBD2. Germline V gene data show CDR1 as MNHNY and CDR2 as SVGAGI (reference sequence). The CDR3 runs to 15 residues. Trimming cost V 2 bases and J 2 bases; bases outside gene matches: 3. The chain's CDR3 is CASSYGRGATDTQYF. In DNA form, the CDR3 reads TGTGCCAGCAGTTACGGGCGGGGGGCCACAGATACGCAGTATTTT.

The chain is built from TRBV5-6 and TRBJ2-7, with 8 bases identical to TRBD1. CDR1 SGHDT and CDR2 YYEEEE come from the germline V gene. Trimming removed 2 bases from V and 4 bases from J; junction bases left unmatched: 8. The CDR3 contains 15 residues. In nucleotides, the CDR3 is TGTGCCAGCAGCTTTTATGCAGGGGGCGATTACGAGCAGTACTTC. This codes for CASSFYAGGDYEQYF. Filled out from reference TRBV5-6 and TRBJ2-7, the complete variable domain reads DAGVTQSPTHLIKTRGQQVTLRCSPKSGHDTVSWYQQALGQGPQFIFQYYEEEERQRGNFPDRFSGHQFPNYSSELNVNALLLGDSALYLCASSFYAGGDYEQYFGPGTRLTVT.

V usage is TRBV20-1 and J usage is TRBJ1-3, with TRBD1 as a possible D gene (6 bases). Trimming stripped 3 bases from V and 0 bases from J, with 15 bases between. The CDR3 spans 16 residues. Germline V gene lookup returns CDR1 DFQATT and CDR2 SNEGSKA (reference sequence). CDR3 DNA: TGCAGTGCTAGTACGGACAGTAGACGCTCTGGAAACACCATATATTTT. This sequence encodes CSASTDSRRSGNTIYF.

This clone showed up just once. The chain joins TRBV3-1 (or the pseudogene TRBV3-2) to TRBJ1-4, with 7 bases lining up with TRBD1. V dropped 1 base and J dropped 8; count of bases not matched to a gene: 10. The CDR3 runs 16 residues. Germline CDR1 reads LGHDT; CDR2 reads YNNKEL (reference sequence). This CDR3 reads CASSQVGEGAREKLFF. CDR3 DNA sequence: TGTGCCAGCAGCCAAGTCGGAGAGGGGGCGCGGGAAAAACTGTTTTTT.

The chain employs TRBV19 and TRBJ2-3; 9 bases map to TRBD2. V lost 5 bases, J lost 4 bases, and 1 base stayed unmatched. The V gene's germline CDR1 is LNHDA and CDR2 SQIVND (reference sequence). The CDR3 has 13 amino acids. DNA for the CDR3: TGTGCCAGTAGTGCGGGGGGGCCAGATACGCAGTATTTT. Protein product: CASSAGGPDTQYF.

The V call is TRBV27, the J call TRBJ2-7; possible D gene TRBD2, 6 bases. Trimming took off 5 bases at V and 4 bases at J, with 9 bases between the two ends. The CDR3 runs 12 residues. The V gene's germline CDR1 is MNHEY and CDR2 SMNVEV (reference sequence). DNA for the CDR3: TGTGCCAGCAGTCCGGAGGGTTACGAGCAGTACTTC. It specifies CASSPEGYEQYF.

The gene calls are TRBV3-1 (or the pseudogene TRBV3-2) and TRBJ1-1; D is perhaps TRBD1 (6 bases). The CDR3 runs to 12 residues. Germline CDR1 reads LGHDT; CDR2 reads YNNKEL (reference sequence). V lost 4 bases, J lost 5 bases, and 8 bases lay in between. CDR3 sequence (DNA): TGTGCCAGCAGCCCGCAGGGGACTGAAGCTTTCTTT. The encoded protein is CASSPQGTEAFF.

The genes are TRBV5-1 and TRBJ2-1, with TRBD2 matching 16 bases. J was trimmed by 0 bases and V by 7 bases; bases with no gene match: 7. CDR1 and CDR2 (germline): SGHRS, YFSETQ. The CDR3 spans 18 residues. For the CDR3, the DNA is TGCGCCAGCGACCCGGGACTAGCGGGGGGGGGCTCCTACAATGAGCAGTTCTTC. Its protein is CASDPGLAGGGSYNEQFF.

This clone is medium-sized (0.01 to 0.1%). V and J are TRBV7-9 and TRBJ2-7; tentatively, D is TRBD1 (5 bases). The V gene lost 5 bases and the J gene lost 6 bases, with 11 bases spanning the gap. The CDR3 consists of 12 residues. CDR1 SEHNR and CDR2 FQNEAQ come from the germline V gene (reference sequence). CDR3 nucleotides: TGTGCCAGCAGCACGCAGGGTAGCGAGCAGTACTTC. Its protein is CASSTQGSEQYF.

This rearrangement joins TRBV5-4 to TRBJ1-1; D gene unclear. V gave up 7 bases and J gave up 2 bases, with 15 bases separating them. In germline, CDR1 is SGHNT, CDR2 YYREEE (reference sequence). CDR3 length: 14 residues. The CDR3 nucleotides are TGTGCCAGCTTCTCGGGTGGAGGAAACACTGAAGCTTTCTTT. Protein product: CASFSGGGNTEAFF.

The rearrangement links TRBV5-1 to TRBJ1-3; TRBD1 matches 8 bases. Per the germline V gene, CDR1 is SGHRS and CDR2 is YFSETQ. This CDR3 spans 15 amino acids. Trimming cost V 2 bases and J 2 bases; bases outside gene matches: 3. The CDR3 sequence is CASSFGQGAGNTIYF. The CDR3 bases are TGCGCCAGCAGCTTCGGACAGGGCGCTGGAAACACCATATATTTT.

This clone was seen a handful of times. The DNA of the CDR3 is TGTGCCGGGGACAGCGAGGGTGAAAAACTGTTTTTT. Translating gives CAGDSEGEKLFF. V is TRBV7-9 and J is TRBJ1-4; 7 nucleotides match TRBD1. The CDR3 totals 12 residues. V gave up 11 bases and J gave up 7 bases; unmatched junction bases: 7. Germline V gene data show CDR1 as SEHNR and CDR2 as FQNEAQ (reference sequence).

This chain links TRBV27 with TRBJ2-1; D is perhaps TRBD1 (7 bases). CDR1 and CDR2 from the germline V gene are MNHEY and SMNVEV (reference sequence). The V end lost 7 bases, the J end lost 7 bases, and 23 bases lay between the germline ends. The CDR3 is 16 residues long. CDR3 region: CASTGRGRGGQNEQFF. CDR3 nucleotides: TGTGCCAGCACCGGACGGGGGCGAGGGGGCCAGAATGAGCAGTTCTTC.

This rearrangement joins TRBV6-5 to TRBJ2-5; 9 nucleotides match TRBD1. The germline V gene has CDR1 MNHEY and CDR2 SVGAGI. V lost 5 bases, J lost 1 base, and 5 bases stayed unmatched. The CDR3 length is 15 residues. The CDR3 sequence is CASSKRTGAQETQYF. The CDR3 DNA is TGTGCCAGCAGTAAACGGACAGGGGCCCAAGAGACCCAGTACTTC.

The rearrangement joins TRBV10-3 to TRBJ1-5, with TRBD1 as a possible D gene (5 bases). V gave up 0 bases and J gave up 4 bases, with 19 bases separating them. The CDR3 covers 18 residues. Germline CDR1 is ENHRY and CDR2 is SYGVKD. In nucleotides, the CDR3 is TGTGCCATCAGTGAGTCGGGTCAGGGATTGGGTAGTAATCAGCCCCAGCATTTT. Its translation: CAISESGQGLGSNQPQHF.

This sequence joins TRBV10-3 and TRBJ1-2; D call uncertain. Germline V gene data show CDR1 as ENHRY and CDR2 as SYGVKD. The V and J ends lost 9 bases and 2 bases respectively, with 13 bases between them. This CDR3 comprises 13 residues. CDR3: CAMAAGGNYGYTF. The CDR3 DNA reads TGTGCCATGGCGGCGGGCGGAAACTATGGCTACACCTTC.

This clone has more than one count but fewer than ten. CDR3 nucleotides: TGTGCCAGCTCCGATGGTACGGGGACAGACTACAATGAGCAGTTCTTC. Its protein is CASSDGTGTDYNEQFF. J is TRBJ2-1 and V is TRBV9; the match to TRBD1 covers 7 bases. This CDR3 region has 16 residues. Germline values: CDR1 SGDLS, CDR2 YYNGEE. Germline trimming cut 7 bases from V and 3 bases from J; bases unmatched to any gene: 13.

The rearrangement uses TRBV11-2 and TRBJ2-7; 12 bases map to TRBD1. In germline, CDR1 is SGHAT, CDR2 FQNNGV. CDR3 length: 14 amino acids. V was clipped by 5 bases and J by 2 bases; unmatched bases: 1. This CDR3 is CASSRDRGPYEQYF. The CDR3 bases are TGTGCCAGCAGCCGGGACAGGGGGCCCTACGAGCAGTACTTC.

The chain combines TRBV5-5 with TRBJ2-7, with 7 nucleotides matching TRBD2. The CDR3 is 14 residues long. Trimming removed 4 bases from V and 0 bases from J; junction bases left unmatched: 4. Germline CDR1 SGHKS, CDR2 YYEKEE (reference sequence). CDR3 loop: CASSRDYSSYEQYF. The DNA for the CDR3 is TGTGCCAGCAGCCGGGACTACTCCTCCTACGAGCAGTACTTC.

V and J are TRBV5-1 and TRBJ2-2; TRBD2 is a possible D gene (5 bases). The ends were cut back, 1 base at V and 4 bases at J, with 14 bases in the middle. The germline V gene encodes CDR1 SGHRS and CDR2 YFSETQ. The CDR3 has 16 residues. CDR3 region: CASSLYGEMGTGELFF. DNA for the CDR3: TGCGCCAGCAGCTTGTACGGGGAGATGGGCACCGGGGAGCTGTTTTTT. Looking up the rest from reference TRBV5-1 and TRBJ2-2 gives the full variable domain: KAGVTQTPRYLIKTRGQQVTLSCSPISGHRSVSWYQQTPGQGLQFLFEYFSETQRNKGNFPGRFSGRQFSNSRSEMNVSTLELGDSALYLCASSLYGEMGTGELFFGEGSRLTVL.

The sample holds a few counts of this clone. The CDR3: CASSYPRGANQPQHF. Here the CDR3 DNA reads TGTGCCAGCAGTTATCCCCGGGGTGCTAATCAGCCCCAGCATTTT. This chain links TRBV6-2 or TRBV6-3 with TRBJ1-5; D gene uncertain. CDR1 and CDR2 from the germline V gene are MNHEY and SVGEGT. The CDR3 is 15 amino acids. The germline V and J ends were trimmed by 3 bases and 4 bases, with 13 bases remaining between them.

The chain is built from TRBV2 and TRBJ2-5, with 10 bases matching TRBD2. Germline CDR1 reads SNHLY; CDR2 reads FYNNEI. Germline trimming cut 1 base from V and 2 bases from J; bases unmatched to any gene: 7. This CDR3 has 17 amino acids. CDR3 in DNA: TGTGCCAGCAGTGAAGTGAATAGCGGGGGGCCTCAAGAGACCCAGTACTTC. Amino acids: CASSEVNSGGPQETQYF. Drawing the rest from reference TRBV2 and TRBJ2-5, the complete variable domain is EPEVTQTPSHQVTQMGQEVILRCVPISNHLYFYWYRQILGQKVEFLVSFYNNEISEKSEIFDDQFSVERPDGSNFTLKIRSTKLEDSAMYFCASSEVNSGGPQETQYFGPGTRLLVL.

The rearrangement joins TRBV6-5 to TRBJ1-5; a weak D match, TRBD1 (5 bases). V was clipped by 6 bases and J by 0 bases, with 12 bases between them. CDR3 length equals 15 residues. Germline CDR1 MNHEY, CDR2 SVGAGI. CDR3 nucleotide sequence: TGTGCCAGCAGAACGACAGTCTATAGCAATCAGCCCCAGCATTTT. Protein: CASRTTVYSNQPQHF.

The chain has TRBV28 and TRBJ2-2; tentatively, D is TRBD2 (6 bases). CDR1 is MDHEN, CDR2 SYDVKM, per germline. The CDR3 runs to 16 residues. V was pared by 6 bases and J by 1 base, with 15 bases between. CDR3: CASRPFGGGNTGELFF. In DNA, the CDR3 is TGTGCCAGCAGGCCCTTCGGGGGAGGGAACACCGGGGAGCTGTTTTTT.

The rearrangement joins TRBV18 to TRBJ2-7; D remains ambiguous. CDR3 length: 14 residues. CDR1 and CDR2 from the germline V gene are KGHSH and LQKENI. The V end lost 0 bases, the J end lost 3 bases, and 9 bases lay between the germline ends. The CDR3 loop is CASSPPPTGYEQYF. The CDR3 bases are TGTGCCAGCTCACCACCGCCTACGGGCTACGAGCAGTACTTC.

The rearrangement joins TRBV10-2 to TRBJ2-7; 8 bases map to TRBD2. Germline V gene sequence: CDR1 WSHSY, CDR2 SAAADI. This CDR3 has 11 residues. Trimming removed 8 bases from V and 7 bases from J; junction bases left unmatched: 4. The CDR3, as DNA: TGCGCCAGCGCCGGGGGGGATGAGCAGTACTTC. Amino acid sequence: CASAGGDEQYF.

The rearrangement links TRBV15 to TRBJ2-2; 8 bases fit TRBD1. The CDR3 covers 18 residues. The J segment lost 5 bases and the V segment lost 0 bases, leaving 11 bases of the junction unmatched. Germline V gives CDR1 LNHNV, CDR2 YYDKDF (reference sequence). The CDR3 here is CATSREPPRTGRTGELFF. Here the CDR3 DNA reads TGTGCCACCAGCAGAGAACCTCCCAGGACAGGGAGGACCGGGGAGCTGTTTTTT.

The gene calls are TRBV5-4 and TRBJ2-5; TRBD1 matches at 9 bases. The germline CDR1 and CDR2 sequences are SGHNT and YYREEE (reference sequence). This CDR3 is built from 15 residues. The ends lost 1 base at V and 6 bases at J; junction bases unmatched: 7. CDR3 residues: CASSLWGQGLKTQYF. The CDR3 DNA reads TGTGCCAGCAGCTTGTGGGGACAGGGTTTGAAGACCCAGTACTTC.